This TCR beta chain originates from a study of T cells in localized non-small cell lung cancer. The V gene's germline CDR1 is SGHNT and CDR2 YENEEA. V gave up 6 bases and J gave up 8 bases; unmatched junction bases: 10. The CDR3 sequence is 14 residues long. Using immunoSEQ multiplex PCR, the repertoire was profiled, and TCRdb retains in-frame clones only, with some absent. The repertoire holds nearly 1,500 clones, with around 25% as singletons. By its share, this clone is medium-sized. Sequences were derived from normal lung tissue next to the tumor, sampled before any cancer treatment. The V gene is TRBV11-3, the J gene TRBJ1-2; 9 bases fit TRBD1. The receptor's source is a man between 40 and 70 years old with stage II squamous cell lung carcinoma. For the CDR3, the DNA is TGTGCCAGCAGGAGCGGACAGGGGAGTAGAGGCTACACCTTC. This translates into CASRSGQGSRGYTF.